This T cell receptor (beta chain) was recorded in a study of blood T cell repertoires in COVID-19 (dated by TCRdb to 2020 to 2022). Study-level background: Samples covering the acute and convalescent phases of COVID-19 were provided by collaborators in the United States, Italy and Spain. The prospective study material was composed of cDNA or gDNA derived from T cells, B-cell-depleted T cells, or PBMCs. Subjects who had been exposed to COVID-19, were actively infected with it, or had recovered from it provided the deeply sampled blood TCRbeta repertoires that made up the dataset. The repertoires were released in a freely available public database intended as a resource for research on the immune response to SARS-CoV-2. The samples were drawn from two sources: the first 160 participants of the ongoing ImmuneRACE study, and some 1,300 subjects contributed by 6 global collaborators. Sample metadata almost always included a de-identified subject ID, COVID-19 status, age in years and sex. Where available, HLA class I and class II types were taken from metadata supplied by the sample provider and were not determined by assay-based typing. Study-wide conclusions, independent of this receptor: The quantity of clinical and demographic metadata differed by source and by participant and was supplied without curation.

Collaborating institutions collected whole blood in K2EDTA tubes following their own protocols. For TCRbeta analysis, collaborators shipped samples in one of three forms: frozen whole blood, isolated PBMCs, or DNA extracted from either of those sample types. TCRbeta CDR3 regions were amplified from genomic DNA using the immunoSEQ Assay, a bias-controlled multiplex PCR. The original pipeline was this. The number of nucleated cells in each sample was estimated by amplification of reference gene primers within the assay. To quantify the absolute abundance of each unique TCRbeta CDR3 rearrangement, sequence reads were collapsed and filtered. Productive Simpson clonality was computed per sample as the square root of Simpson's diversity index over productive rearrangements. TCRdb limited this immuneACCESS table to in-frame rearrangements with V and J called. A share of clones is missing; checked studies link under half to unresolved V genes, and the rest is unexplained. That table supplies the V and J calls and clone size; D and trimming were determined from the DNA. The sample table lists some 80,000 clones, almost 85% of them with a count of one. The leading ten clones occupy about 7.4% of the sample.

Remarks on this clone: The antigen it recognizes is unknown. Base qualities are not at hand, and no much larger clone is one base apart.

In the germline V gene (reference sequence), CDR1 corresponds to SEHNR and CDR2 to FQNEAQ. V is clipped by 8 bases and J by 3 bases, and the sequence between their germline boundaries is 10 bases long. Inclusive of the bounding cysteine and phenylalanine, the CDR3 is 12 residues long. The kept DNA is CDR3 alone, 36 bases in frame from the first base. The sequence derives from a human donor in a cohort sampled during active COVID-19. The material sequenced was peripheral blood. The sequence joins TRBV7-9 to TRBJ1-1; TRBD1 is a weak D gene call, 5 bases matching. The CDR3 reads as follows: CASFQGDTEAFF. The sequenced DNA: TGTGCCAGCTTTCAAGGGGACACTGAAGCTTTCTTT.